This T cell receptor (beta chain) comes out of a study of shared clonotypes between healthy human individuals (dated by TCRdb to about 2020). Notes on the research overall: Three men and two women, aged 18 to 49 years, made up the cohort. For each donor, three plates each were used for CD4 naive and CD4 memory, two plates were used for CD8 naive, and one plate was used for CD8 memory. Each donor's leukapheresis produced roughly between roughly 0.85 and 9.5 billion PBMCs. The study deeply sequenced blood TCR repertoires of about 5 healthy adults to estimate repertoire size and the extent of clonotype sharing between individuals. Different laboratories and diverse techniques were used to prepare libraries and sequence TCR repertoires, to increase sequencing depth and limit assay-specific biases.

TCR CDR3 regions were amplified from genomic DNA by multiplex PCR using the deep immunoSEQ assay. Extracted genomic DNA from each cell subset was spread evenly across all wells of several immunoSEQ 96-well plates, with each plate serving as a replicate. For sorted subsets, approximately 200 ng of genomic DNA, equivalent to 25,000 to 35,000 T cell genomes, went into each replicate PCR. Purified libraries were measured with a Qubit 3.0 fluorometer, size-checked on a Bioanalyzer 2100, and measured again with the KAPA Library Quantification kit. A separate single-read 150-cycle Illumina NextSeq 550 flow cell was used to sequence each immunoSEQ 96-well plate. The published analysis was carried out like this. Because the immunoSEQ output included only junctional sequences and no quality scores, the filtering could not be the same as the filtering used for full-length reads. To assign V/J genes and CDR3, sequences were annotated against IMGT germline references using PyIR, a Python wrapper for IgBLAST v1.9. Reads were filtered out if the reads had weak V/J assignments (E-value above 1e-6), no CDR3, stop codons, out-of-frame junctions, or ambiguous translated residues. A V3J clonotype was defined by an identical inferred V gene, J gene, and CDR3 amino acid sequence. Percentage overlap between repertoires was computed as shared unique clonotypes divided by the size of the smaller repertoire. Three approaches were used to assess repertoire richness: RTK rarefaction, the Chao1 estimator, and Recon v2.1 estimates of unobserved clonotypes. Generation probabilities for all TCRbeta clonotypes obtained by the gDNA method from a handful of donors were computed using OLGA. Sourced from immuneACCESS, this table was stored by TCRdb with only in-frame sequences that have V and J called. A share of the clones is absent; for the studies checked, an unresolved V gene accounts for under half, and the remainder has no known explanation. That table gives V, J and clone size, and the DNA gave D and trimming. This sample holds roughly 1,800,000 clones; approximately 94% were observed only once. The top ten clonotypes cover roughly 1.2% of the sample.

With regard to this clone: The antigen it binds to is not known. No base-level quality is on record; no much larger clone is a single base apart.

CD8 naive samples consisted of CD45RO-negative cells that were positively selected for CCR7, yielding a CD45RA+CCR7+ population without TemRA cells. Donors were healthy HIV-negative adults with no recently reported acute infections or vaccinations. Only Caucasian adults living in Nashville, Tennessee, USA were represented among the donors. After blood collection by leukapheresis, PBMCs were isolated using Ficoll-Histopaque density gradient centrifugation and then cryopreserved in the vapor phase of liquid nitrogen. Analytical flow cytometry was used to check the purity and quantity of each magnetically sorted T cell population. Each sorted fraction had its genomic DNA isolated and then quantified by UV absorbance on a Nanodrop 2000c. The CDR3 runs 16 amino acids, cysteine and phenylalanine included. Kept here is only the CDR3 DNA, which spans 48 bases and is read in frame from base 1. V is cut by 3 bases and J by 4 bases, and the space between the germline ends is 16 bases. CDR1 and CDR2 are read off the germline V gene as KGHSH and LQKENI.

General findings and caveats noted by the study authors: Clonotypes shared by all four sorted-subset donors showed higher generation probabilities than non-shared clonotypes. Naive subsets generally had larger estimated clonotype richness than memory subsets. Rarefaction of sorted-subset datasets indicated incomplete sequencing despite the large sequencing depth. Pairwise subsampling indicated that sequencing depth was expected to affect the degree of clonotype sharing among donors. Around 5% of naive CD4, around 4% of naive CD8, approximately 2.2% of memory CD4, and approximately 0.39% of memory CD8 clonotypes were shared across a few donors. Sampling was restricted to blood, and TCR repertoires in tissue are likely to differ from TCR repertoires in blood. Because the study included a small number of donors, the genetic and exposure-history diversity represented was limited.

This receptor was taken from a man aged 18 to 30 in good health. The chain couples TRBV18 to TRBJ1-5, and the D gene may be TRBD1, 6 bases matching. Specimen: naive CD8+ T cells sorted from blood. Explained via the paper, the cell subset or site label denotes: CD45RA+CCR7+. The CDR3 amino acid sequence is: CASSPGLKGDNQPQHF. The nucleotide sequence is TGTGCCAGCTCACCGGGCTTGAAGGGGGATAATCAGCCCCAGCATTTT.